This TCR beta chain was sequenced in a study of CD8+ T cells in alopecia areata. Extraction of RNA preceded its reverse transcription into cDNA, which served as the sequencing template. Some clones are missing from TCRdb's copy, which holds only in-frame ones; the method was immunoSEQ multiplex PCR. The sample includes 200,000 to 250,000 clones, 35% to 40% of them seen just once. Study observations and caveats: Clarity of TCR sharing across patients fell short of that in mice, possibly HLA-related. In scalp and blood during tofacitinib, many expanded lesional clones persisted.

The CDR3 consists of 14 residues. Germline V gene sequence: CDR1 LNHNV, CDR2 YYDKDF (reference sequence). Trimming took 0 bases from V and 5 from J; bases not matched to a gene: 2. This clone was seen more than once but under ten times. The target antigen is unknown. The treatment here: oral pan-JAK inhibitor, 5-10 mg twice daily. This specimen was CD4+ T cells sorted from blood, taken at approximately week 30, from a patient treated with tofacitinib. The genes are TRBV15 and TRBJ2-3, with TRBD2 identical over 7 bases. This receptor was obtained from a human donor with alopecia areata. This CDR3 reads CATSREAGIDTQYF. The CDR3 region has the DNA TGTGCCACCAGCAGAGAAGCGGGAATAGATACGCAGTATTTT.